Reported below is one TCR beta chain. The target antigen is unknown. The record originates from a study of blood T cells in healthy people across ages. General observations from the study: Age showed a roughly linear inverse relationship with TCR beta diversity per million T cells.

Next came a second PCR, run for about 7 to 12 cycles, which used a sample-barcoded 5' primer along with a J-beta primer mix. TCRdb reprocessed the 5' RACE reads with MiXCR, giving one entry per CDR3 protein. The repertoire holds around 820,000 distinct CDR3 sequences, with approximately 25% as singletons. These data were also filed under a second study, of T cells of mothers and their children. From that study: Relative to unrelated pairs, biologically related mother-child dyads exhibited marginally greater, non-significant overlap. Not a single persistent microchimeric T cell clone was detected.

Sequences were obtained from blood. The sequence derives from a boy aged 5-17 years in good health.

As DNA, the CDR3 is TGTGCCAGCAGCCCCCCCCAGACAGGGCTGAAGGACACCATATATTTT. Encoded protein: CASSPPQTGLKDTIYF. The chain carries TRBV7-9 and TRBJ1-3; 7 positions match TRBD1. CDR1 is SEHNR, CDR2 FQNEAQ, per germline (reference sequence). V dropped 5 bases and J dropped 8; count of bases not matched to a gene: 15. The CDR3 loop spans 16 amino acids.